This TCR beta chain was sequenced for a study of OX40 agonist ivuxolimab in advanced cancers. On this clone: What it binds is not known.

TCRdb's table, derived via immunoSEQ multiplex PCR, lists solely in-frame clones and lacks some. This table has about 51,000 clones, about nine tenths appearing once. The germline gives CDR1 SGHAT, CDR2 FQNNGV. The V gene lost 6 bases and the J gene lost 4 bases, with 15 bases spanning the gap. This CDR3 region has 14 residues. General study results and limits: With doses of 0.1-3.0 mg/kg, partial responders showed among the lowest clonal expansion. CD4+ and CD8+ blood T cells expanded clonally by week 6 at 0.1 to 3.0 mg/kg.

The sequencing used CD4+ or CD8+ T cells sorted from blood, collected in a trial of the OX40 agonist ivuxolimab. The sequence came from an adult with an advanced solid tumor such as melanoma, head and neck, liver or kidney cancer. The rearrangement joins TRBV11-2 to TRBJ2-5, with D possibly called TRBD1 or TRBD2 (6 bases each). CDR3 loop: CASRSVGGGETQYF. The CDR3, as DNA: TGTGCCAGCAGATCCGTAGGAGGGGGAGAGACCCAGTACTTC.